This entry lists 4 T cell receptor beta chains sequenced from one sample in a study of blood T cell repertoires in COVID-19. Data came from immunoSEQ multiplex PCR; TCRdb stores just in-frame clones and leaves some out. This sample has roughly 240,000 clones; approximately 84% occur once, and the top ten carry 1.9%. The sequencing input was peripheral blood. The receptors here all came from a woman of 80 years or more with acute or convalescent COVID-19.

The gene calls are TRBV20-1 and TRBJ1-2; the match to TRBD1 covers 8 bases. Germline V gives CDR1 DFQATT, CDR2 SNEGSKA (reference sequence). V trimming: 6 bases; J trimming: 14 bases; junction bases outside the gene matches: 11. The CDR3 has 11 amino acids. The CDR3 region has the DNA TGCAGTGCCGTCGCGGACAGGGTGGGTACCTTC. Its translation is CSAVADRVGTF.

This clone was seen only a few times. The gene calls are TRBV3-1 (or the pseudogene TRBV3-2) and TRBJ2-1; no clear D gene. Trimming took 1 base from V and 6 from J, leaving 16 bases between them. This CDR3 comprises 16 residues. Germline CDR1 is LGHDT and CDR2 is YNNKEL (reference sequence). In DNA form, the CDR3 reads TGTGCCAGCAGCCAAGTACGCGTTAAGCTAACCAATGAGCAGTTCTTC. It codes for CASSQVRVKLTNEQFF.

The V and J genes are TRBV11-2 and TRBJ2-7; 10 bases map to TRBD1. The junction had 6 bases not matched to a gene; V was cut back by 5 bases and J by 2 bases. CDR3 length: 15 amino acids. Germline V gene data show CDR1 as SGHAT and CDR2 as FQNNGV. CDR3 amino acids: CASSPGQGGPYEQYF. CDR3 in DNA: TGTGCCAGCAGCCCAGGACAGGGGGGTCCCTACGAGCAGTACTTC.

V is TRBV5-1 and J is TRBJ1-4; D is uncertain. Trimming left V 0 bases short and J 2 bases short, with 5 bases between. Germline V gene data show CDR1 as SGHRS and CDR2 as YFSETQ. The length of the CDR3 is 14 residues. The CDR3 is CASSLAGTNEKLFF. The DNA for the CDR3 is TGCGCCAGCAGCTTGGCGGGGACTAATGAAAAACTGTTTTTT.